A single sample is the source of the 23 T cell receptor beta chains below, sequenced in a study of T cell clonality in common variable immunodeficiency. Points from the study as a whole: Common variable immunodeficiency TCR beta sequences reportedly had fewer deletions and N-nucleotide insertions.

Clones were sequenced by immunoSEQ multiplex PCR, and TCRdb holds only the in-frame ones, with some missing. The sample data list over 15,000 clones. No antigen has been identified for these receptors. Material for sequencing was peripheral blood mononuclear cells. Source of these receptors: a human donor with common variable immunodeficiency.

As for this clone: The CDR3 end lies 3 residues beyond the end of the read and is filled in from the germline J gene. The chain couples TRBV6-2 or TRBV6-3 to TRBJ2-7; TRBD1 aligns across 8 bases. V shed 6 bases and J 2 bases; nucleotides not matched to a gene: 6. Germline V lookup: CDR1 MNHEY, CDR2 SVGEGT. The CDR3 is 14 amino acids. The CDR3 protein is CASSLDRVAYEQYF. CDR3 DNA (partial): TGTGCCAGCAGCTTGGACAGGGTTGCCTACGAG.

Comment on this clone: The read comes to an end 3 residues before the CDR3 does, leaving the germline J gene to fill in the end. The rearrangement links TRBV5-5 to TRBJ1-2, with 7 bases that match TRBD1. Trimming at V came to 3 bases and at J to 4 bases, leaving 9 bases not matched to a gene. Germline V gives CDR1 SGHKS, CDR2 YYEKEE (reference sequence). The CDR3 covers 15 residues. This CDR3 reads CASSYTGAPGYGYTF. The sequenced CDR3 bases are TGTGCCAGCAGCTACACAGGGGCTCCTGGCTATGGC.

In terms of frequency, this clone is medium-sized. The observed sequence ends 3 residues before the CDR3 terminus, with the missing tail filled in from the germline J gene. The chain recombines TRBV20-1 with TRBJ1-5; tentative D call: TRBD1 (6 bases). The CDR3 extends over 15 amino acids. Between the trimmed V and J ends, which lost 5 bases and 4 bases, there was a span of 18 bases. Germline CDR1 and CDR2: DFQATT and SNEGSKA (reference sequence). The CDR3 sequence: CSARTGGARNQPQHF. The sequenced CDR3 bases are TGCAGTGCTCGTACCGGGGGGGCGCGTAATCAGCCC.

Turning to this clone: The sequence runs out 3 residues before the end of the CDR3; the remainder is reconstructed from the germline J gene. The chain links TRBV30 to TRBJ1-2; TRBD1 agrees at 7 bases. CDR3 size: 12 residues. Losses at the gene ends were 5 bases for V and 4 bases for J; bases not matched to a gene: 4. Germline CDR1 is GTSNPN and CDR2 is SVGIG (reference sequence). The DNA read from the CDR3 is TGTGCCTGGTGGACAGGCCCCTATGGC. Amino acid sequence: CAWWTGPYG. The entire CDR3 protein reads CAWWTGPYGYTF.

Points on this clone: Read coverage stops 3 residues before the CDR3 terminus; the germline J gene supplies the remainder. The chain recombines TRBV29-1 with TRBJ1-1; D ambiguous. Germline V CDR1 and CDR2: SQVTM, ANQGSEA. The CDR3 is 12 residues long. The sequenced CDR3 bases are TGCAGCGTTAAGGAGCCCTTACGGGGA. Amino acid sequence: CSVKEPLRG. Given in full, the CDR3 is CSVKEPLRGAFF.

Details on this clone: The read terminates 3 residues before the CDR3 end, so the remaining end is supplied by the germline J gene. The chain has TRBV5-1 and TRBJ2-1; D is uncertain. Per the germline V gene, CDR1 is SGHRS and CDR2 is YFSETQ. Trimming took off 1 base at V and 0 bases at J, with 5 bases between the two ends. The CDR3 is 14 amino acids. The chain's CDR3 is CASSLTSSYNEQFF. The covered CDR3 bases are TGCGCCAGCAGCTTGACAAGCTCCTACAATGAG.

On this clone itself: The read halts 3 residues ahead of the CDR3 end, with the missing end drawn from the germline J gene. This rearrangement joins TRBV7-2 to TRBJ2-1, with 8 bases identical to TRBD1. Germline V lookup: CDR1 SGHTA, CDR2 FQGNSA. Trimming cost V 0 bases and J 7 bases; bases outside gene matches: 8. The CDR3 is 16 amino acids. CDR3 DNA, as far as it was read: TGTGCCAGCAGCTTAGCAGCTCAGGGGGCAATGAATGAG. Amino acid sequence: CASSLAAQGAMNE. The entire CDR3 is CASSLAAQGAMNEQFF.

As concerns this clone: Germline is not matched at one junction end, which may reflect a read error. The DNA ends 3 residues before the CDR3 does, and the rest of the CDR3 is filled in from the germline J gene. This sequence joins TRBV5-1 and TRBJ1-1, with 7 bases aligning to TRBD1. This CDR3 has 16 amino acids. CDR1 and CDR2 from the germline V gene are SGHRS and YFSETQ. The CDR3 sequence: CASSLEGTEVNTEAFF. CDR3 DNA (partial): TGCGCCAGCAGCTTGGAGGGGACAGAAGTGAATACTGAA.

This chain's CDR3 is CASSVGAWGTGEETQYF. The CDR3 bases that were read are TGTGCCAGCAGCGTAGGGGCATGGGGGACGGGGGAAGAGACC. The chain has TRBV9 and TRBJ2-5; tentatively, D is TRBD2 (6 bases). The sequence runs out 3 residues before the end of the CDR3; the remainder is reconstructed from the germline J gene. This CDR3 comprises 17 residues. V was pared by 0 bases and J by 3 bases, with 18 bases between. From germline, CDR1 is SGDLS and CDR2 YYNGEE. Combining the CDR3 with reference TRBV9 and TRBJ2-5 gives the whole variable domain DSGVTQTPKHLITATGQRVTLRCSPRSGDLSVYWYQQSLDQGLQFLIQYYNGEERAKGNILERFSAQQFPDLHSELNLSSLELGDSALYFCASSVGAWGTGEETQYFGPGTRLLVL.

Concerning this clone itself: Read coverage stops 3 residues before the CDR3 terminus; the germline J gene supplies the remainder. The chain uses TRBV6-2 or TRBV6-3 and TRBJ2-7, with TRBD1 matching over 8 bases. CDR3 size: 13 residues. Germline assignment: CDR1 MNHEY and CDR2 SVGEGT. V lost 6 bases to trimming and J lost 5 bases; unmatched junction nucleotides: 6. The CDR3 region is CASRQTGVDEQYF. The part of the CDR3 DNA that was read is TGTGCCAGCAGGCAGACAGGGGTGGACGAG.

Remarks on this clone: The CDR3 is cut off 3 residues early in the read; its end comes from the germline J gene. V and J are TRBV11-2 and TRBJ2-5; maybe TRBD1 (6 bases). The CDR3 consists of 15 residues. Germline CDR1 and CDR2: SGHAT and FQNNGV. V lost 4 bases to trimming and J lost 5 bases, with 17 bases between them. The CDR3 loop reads CASSSGQYSEETQYF. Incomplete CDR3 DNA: TGTGCCAGCAGCTCCGGACAGTATTCGGAGGAGACC.

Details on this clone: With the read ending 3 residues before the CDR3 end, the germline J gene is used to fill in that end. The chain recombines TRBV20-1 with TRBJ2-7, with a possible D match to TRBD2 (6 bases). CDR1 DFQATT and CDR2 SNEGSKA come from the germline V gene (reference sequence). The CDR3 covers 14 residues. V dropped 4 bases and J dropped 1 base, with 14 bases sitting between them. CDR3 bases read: TGCAGTGCTAAAGCCGCGACTAGTTCCTACGAG. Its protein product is CSAKAATSSYE. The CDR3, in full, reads CSAKAATSSYEQYF.

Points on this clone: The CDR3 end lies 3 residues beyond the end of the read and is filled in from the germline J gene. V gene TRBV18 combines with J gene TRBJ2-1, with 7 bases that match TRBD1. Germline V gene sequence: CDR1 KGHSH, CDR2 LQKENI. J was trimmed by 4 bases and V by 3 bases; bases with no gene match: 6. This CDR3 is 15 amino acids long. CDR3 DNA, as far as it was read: TGTGCCAGCTCACCCGGACCGGGACAGTACAATGAG. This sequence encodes CASSPGPGQYNE. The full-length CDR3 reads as CASSPGPGQYNEQFF.

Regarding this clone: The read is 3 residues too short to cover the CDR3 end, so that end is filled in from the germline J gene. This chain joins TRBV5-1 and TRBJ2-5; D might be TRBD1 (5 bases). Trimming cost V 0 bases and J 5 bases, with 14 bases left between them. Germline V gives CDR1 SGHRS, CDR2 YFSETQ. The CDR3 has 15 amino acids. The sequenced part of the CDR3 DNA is TGCGCCAGCAGCTTGGCCGGAGACAGTTGGGAGACC. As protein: CASSLAGDSWET. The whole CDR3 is CASSLAGDSWETQYF.

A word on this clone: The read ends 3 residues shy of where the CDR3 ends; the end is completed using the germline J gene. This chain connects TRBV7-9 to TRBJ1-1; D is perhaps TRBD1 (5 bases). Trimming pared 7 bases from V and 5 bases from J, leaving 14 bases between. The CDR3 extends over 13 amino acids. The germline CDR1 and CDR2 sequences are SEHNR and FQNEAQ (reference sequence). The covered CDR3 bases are TGTGCCAGCAACACAGGAGGGAGGACTGAA. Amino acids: CASNTGGRTE. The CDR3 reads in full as CASNTGGRTEAFF.

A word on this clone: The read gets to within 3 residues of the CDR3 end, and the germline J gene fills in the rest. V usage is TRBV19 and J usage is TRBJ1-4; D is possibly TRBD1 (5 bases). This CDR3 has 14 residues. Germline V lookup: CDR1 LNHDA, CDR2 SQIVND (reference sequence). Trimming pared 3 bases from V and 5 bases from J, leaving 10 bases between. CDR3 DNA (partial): TGTGCCAGTAGTATCTCGGCAGGGAATGAAAAA. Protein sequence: CASSISAGNEK. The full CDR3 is CASSISAGNEKLFF.

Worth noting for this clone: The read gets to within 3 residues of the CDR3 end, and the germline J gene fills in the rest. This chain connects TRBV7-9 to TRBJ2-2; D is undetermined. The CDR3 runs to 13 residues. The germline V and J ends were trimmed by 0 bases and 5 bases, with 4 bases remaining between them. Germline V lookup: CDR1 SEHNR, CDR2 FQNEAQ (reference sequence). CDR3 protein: CASSLAATGELFF. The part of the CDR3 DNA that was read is TGTGCCAGCAGCTTAGCAGCAACCGGGGAG.

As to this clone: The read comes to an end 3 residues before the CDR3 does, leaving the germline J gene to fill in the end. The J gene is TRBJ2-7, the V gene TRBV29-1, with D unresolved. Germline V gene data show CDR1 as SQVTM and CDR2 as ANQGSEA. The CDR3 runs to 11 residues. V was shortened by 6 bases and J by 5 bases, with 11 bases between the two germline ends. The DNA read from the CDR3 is TGCAGCGTGAGCACCGCGGACGAG. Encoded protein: CSVSTADE. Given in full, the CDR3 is CSVSTADEQYF.

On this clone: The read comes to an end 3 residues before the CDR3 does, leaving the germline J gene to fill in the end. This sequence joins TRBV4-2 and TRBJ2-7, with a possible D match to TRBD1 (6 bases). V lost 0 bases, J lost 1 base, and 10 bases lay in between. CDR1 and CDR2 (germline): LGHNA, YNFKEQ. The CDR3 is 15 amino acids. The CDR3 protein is CASSQEGGSSYEQYF. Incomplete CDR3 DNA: TGTGCCAGCAGCCAAGAAGGGGGTAGTTCCTACGAG.

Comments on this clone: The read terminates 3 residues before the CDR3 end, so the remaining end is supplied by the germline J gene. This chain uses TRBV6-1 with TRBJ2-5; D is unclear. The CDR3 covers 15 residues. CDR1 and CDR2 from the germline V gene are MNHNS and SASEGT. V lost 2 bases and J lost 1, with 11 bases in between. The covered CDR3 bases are TGTGCCAGCAGTGAAAATAAGGGTACCCAAGAGACC. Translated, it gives CASSENKGTQET. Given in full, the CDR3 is CASSENKGTQETQYF.

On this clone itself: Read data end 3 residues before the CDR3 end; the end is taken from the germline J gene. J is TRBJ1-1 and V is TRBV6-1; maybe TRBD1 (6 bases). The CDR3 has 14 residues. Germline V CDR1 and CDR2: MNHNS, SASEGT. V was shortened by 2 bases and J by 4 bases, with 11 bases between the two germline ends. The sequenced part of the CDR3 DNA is TGTGCCAGCAGTGAACAAAGAGGGGGCACTGAA. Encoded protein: CASSEQRGGTE. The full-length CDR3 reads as CASSEQRGGTEAFF.

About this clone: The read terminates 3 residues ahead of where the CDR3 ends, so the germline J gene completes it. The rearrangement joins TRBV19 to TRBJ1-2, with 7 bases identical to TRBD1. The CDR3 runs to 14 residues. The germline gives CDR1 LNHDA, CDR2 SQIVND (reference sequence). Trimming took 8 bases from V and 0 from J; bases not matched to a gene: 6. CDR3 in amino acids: CASGTVGANYGYTF. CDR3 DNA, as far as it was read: TGTGCCAGTGGGACAGTGGGGGCTAACTATGGC.

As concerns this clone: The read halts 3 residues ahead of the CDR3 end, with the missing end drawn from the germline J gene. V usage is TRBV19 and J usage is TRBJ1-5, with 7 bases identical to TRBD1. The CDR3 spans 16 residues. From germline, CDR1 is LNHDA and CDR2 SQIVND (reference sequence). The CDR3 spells CASSIEEGAGHGPQHF. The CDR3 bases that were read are TGTGCCAGTAGTATAGAGGAGGGGGCGGGGCATGGTCCC.